One T cell receptor (beta chain) is described in this entry. The antigen remains unidentified. V lost 3 bases and J lost 1; bases outside the gene matches: 4. The CDR3 length is 15 residues. In germline, CDR1 is SGHDT, CDR2 YYEEEE. The data belong to a study of T cell responses to AZD1222 COVID-19 vaccine. Study-level findings and limits: Reports say nearly half of spike-specific TCRs go after unmutated variant regions. The number of AZD1222 recipients seropositive at baseline was only five to seven. Donors were largely white British and mainly female; clonal diversity was possibly underestimated.

Sequenced by immunoSEQ multiplex PCR; TCRdb stores in-frame clones only, minus some. The table lists under 150,000 clones, approximately 91% of them singletons. Sample: peripheral blood, taken 28 days after the second AZD1222 dose. This sequence was found in an adult who received the AZD1222 COVID-19 vaccine. The chain joins TRBV5-6 to TRBJ2-7; 10 nucleotides line up with TRBD1. CDR3 loop: CASSSRDRGSYEQYF. CDR3 sequence (DNA): TGTGCCAGCAGCTCAAGGGACAGGGGATCCTACGAGCAGTACTTC.